This T cell receptor (beta chain) was obtained from a study of CD8 T cells in Susac syndrome. On the study more broadly: Patients with Susac syndrome who were sequenced included more than five with active disease and eight or nine in remission.

TCR beta from blood CD8+ and CD4+ T cells was sequenced. The TEMRA cells underwent FACS enrichment, while the CD8+ and CD4+ T cells underwent negative isolation. Germline assignment: CDR1 SNHLY and CDR2 FYNNEI. The CDR3 has 15 amino acids. The V end lost 3 bases, the J end lost 6 bases, and 15 bases lay between the germline ends. Reverse transcription of roughly 0.5 to 1 ug RNA was carried out with random hexamers. The immunoSEQ assay covered 54 Vbeta and 13 Jbeta segments for CDR3. TCRdb processed the immunoSEQ multiplex PCR reads anew with MiXCR; each CDR3 protein has one entry. The sample shows some 150,000 distinct CDR3 sequences, more than 85% of them seen only once.

The chain employs TRBV2 and TRBJ2-1; possibly TRBD1 or TRBD2 for D (7 bases each). This receptor was taken from a human donor with Susac syndrome. Material: CD4+ T cells from PBMCs. The CDR3 region has the DNA TGTGCCAGCAGTGACAGGGGAGGGGGCCTCAATGAGCAGTTCTTC. The encoded protein is CASSDRGGGLNEQFF.